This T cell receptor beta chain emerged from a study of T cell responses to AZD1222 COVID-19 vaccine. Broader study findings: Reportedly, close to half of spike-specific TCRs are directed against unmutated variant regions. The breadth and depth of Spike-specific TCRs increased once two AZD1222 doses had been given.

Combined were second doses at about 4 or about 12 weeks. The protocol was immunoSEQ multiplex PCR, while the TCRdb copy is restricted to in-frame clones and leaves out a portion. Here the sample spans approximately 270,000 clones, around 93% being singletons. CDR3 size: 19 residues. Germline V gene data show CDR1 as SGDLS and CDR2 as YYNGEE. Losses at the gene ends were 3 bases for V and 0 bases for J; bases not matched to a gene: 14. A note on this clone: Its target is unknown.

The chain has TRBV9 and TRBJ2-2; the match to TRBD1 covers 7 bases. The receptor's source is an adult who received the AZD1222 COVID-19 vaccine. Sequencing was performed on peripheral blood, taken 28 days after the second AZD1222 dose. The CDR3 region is CASSAAVGVTGTNTGELFF. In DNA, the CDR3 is TGTGCCAGCAGCGCAGCAGTTGGCGTGACAGGGACGAACACCGGGGAGCTGTTTTTT.